Below are 32 T cell receptor beta chains sequenced from a single sample in a study of blood T cell repertoires in COVID-19. Profiled with immunoSEQ multiplex PCR; TCRdb holds only in-frame clones, not every one. The table lists 120,000 or so clones, roughly 82% of them singletons. The sample comprised peripheral blood. These receptors were collected from a woman aged 55-70 years with acute or convalescent COVID-19.

This clone was seen a handful of times. The genes are TRBV9 and TRBJ2-3, with TRBD2 as a possible D gene (5 bases). The CDR3 contains 16 residues. Germline assignment: CDR1 SGDLS and CDR2 YYNGEE. Trimming took 0 bases from V and 1 from J, leaving 12 bases between them. CDR3: CASSVDGDSGTDTQYF. As DNA, the CDR3 is TGTGCCAGCAGCGTAGATGGAGATAGCGGCACAGATACGCAGTATTTT.

V usage is TRBV28 and J usage is TRBJ2-7; D ambiguous. There are 12 residues in the CDR3. V lost 6 bases and J 4 bases, leaving 10 bases between the germline ends. The V gene's germline CDR1 is MDHEN and CDR2 SYDVKM. DNA of the CDR3: TGTGCCAGCAGCTTAACGAGTTACGAGCAGTACTTC. It yields the protein CASSLTSYEQYF. Full variable domain (remainder filled in from reference TRBV28 and TRBJ2-7): DVKVTQSSRYLVKRTGEKVFLECVQDMDHENMFWYRQDPGLGLRLIYFSYDVKMKEKGDIPEGYSVSREKKERFSLILESASTNQTSMYLCASSLTSYEQYFGPGTRLTVT.

The chain is built from TRBV6-2 or TRBV6-3 and TRBJ1-6, with D possibly matching TRBD1 (5 bases). CDR1 is MNHEY and CDR2 is SVGEGT in the germline V gene. The V end was cut by 0 bases, the J end by 9 bases, with 21 bases between. The CDR3 sequence is 18 residues long. The CDR3 spells CASSYSRRGWGGVSPLHF. The CDR3 coding sequence is TGTGCCAGCAGTTACTCGCGGCGCGGTTGGGGCGGAGTTTCACCCCTCCACTTT.

The genes are TRBV5-1 and TRBJ2-5; 11 bases are a match to TRBD2. This CDR3 spans 18 amino acids. The V gene end was trimmed by 3 bases and the J gene end by 4 bases; junction bases not matched to a gene: 14. CDR1 SGHRS and CDR2 YFSETQ come from the germline V gene. This CDR3 reads CASSSSIISGGASETQYF. The CDR3 DNA follows: TGCGCCAGCAGCTCCTCGATAATTAGCGGGGGGGCATCAGAGACCCAGTACTTC.

The chain couples TRBV3-1 (or the pseudogene TRBV3-2) to TRBJ1-6, with D perhaps matching TRBD1 (6 bases). This CDR3 has 14 amino acids. V dropped 8 bases and J dropped 13 bases, with 21 bases sitting between them. In germline, CDR1 is LGHDT, CDR2 YNNKEL (reference sequence). CDR3 in amino acids: CASHPSNTRGPLHF. In DNA form, the CDR3 reads TGTGCCAGCCACCCGTCCAATACTAGGGGGCCCCTCCACTTT.

This chain uses TRBV19 with TRBJ2-4, with D possibly TRBD1 on 6 matching bases. Per the germline V gene, CDR1 is LNHDA and CDR2 is SQIVND (reference sequence). Trimming took off 5 bases at V and 0 bases at J, with 23 bases between the two ends. The CDR3 runs to 19 residues. DNA of the CDR3: TGTGCCAGTAGTCCTTTCGACCAGCAGGGGCGTAGAGCCAAAAACATTCAGTACTTC. Its translation is CASSPFDQQGRRAKNIQYF.

The V gene is TRBV24-1, the J gene TRBJ2-7; D is perhaps TRBD1 (6 bases). Trimming cost V 5 bases and J 0 bases, with 19 bases left between them. The germline V gene has CDR1 KGHDR and CDR2 SFDVKD. CDR3 size: 17 residues. The CDR3 loop is CATSVGKGQISSYEQYF. DNA of the CDR3: TGTGCCACCAGTGTCGGGAAAGGACAGATAAGCTCCTACGAGCAGTACTTC.

V usage is TRBV28 and J usage is TRBJ2-3, with TRBD2 identical over 7 bases. V lost 5 bases to trimming and J lost 2 bases; unmatched junction nucleotides: 7. The germline CDR1 and CDR2 sequences are MDHEN and SYDVKM. CDR3 length equals 15 residues. The CDR3 loop is CASSRRAGVTDTQYF. CDR3 bases: TGTGCCAGCAGTCGCCGGGCGGGGGTCACAGATACGCAGTATTTT.

The rearrangement joins TRBV25-1 to TRBJ2-6; no clear D gene. The V gene lost 4 bases and the J gene lost 3 bases, with 7 bases spanning the gap. The CDR3 runs 14 residues. The germline gives CDR1 MGHDK, CDR2 SYGVNS. CDR3 nucleotides: TGTGCCAGCAGTGTTAGTAGTGGGGCCAACGTCCTGACTTTC. It translates to CASSVSSGANVLTF.

The chain is built from TRBV19 and TRBJ1-3, with D perhaps matching TRBD1 (6 bases). The CDR3 loop spans 16 amino acids. With 3 bases removed from V and 1 base from J, the gap between germline ends came to 13 bases. Looked up from germline, CDR1 is LNHDA and CDR2 is SQIVND (reference sequence). The CDR3 coding sequence is TGTGCCAGTAGTATTTTCAATACAGGGTCTGGAAACACCATATATTTT. Translating it yields CASSIFNTGSGNTIYF.

This clone was seen a single time. This chain uses TRBV5-8 with TRBJ2-7; D is perhaps TRBD1 (6 bases). V was cut by 6 bases and J by 6 bases, with 13 bases left in between. The CDR3 sequence is 12 residues long. The germline V gene encodes CDR1 SGHTS and CDR2 YDEGEE. The CDR3 DNA reads TGTGCCAGCACATCCAGGGGCCCCGAGCAGTACTTC. This sequence encodes CASTSRGPEQYF.

J is TRBJ1-1 and V is TRBV28; D might be TRBD1 (5 bases). CDR1 MDHEN and CDR2 SYDVKM come from the germline V gene. The CDR3 length is 15 residues. Trimming cost V 6 bases and J 4 bases, with 18 bases left between them. CDR3: CASSELYGHGTEAFF. CDR3 nucleotide sequence: TGTGCCAGCAGCGAGTTATACGGACATGGCACTGAAGCTTTCTTT.

The sample holds a few counts of this clone. This chain links TRBV19 with TRBJ2-5; 9 bases fit TRBD2. The CDR3 consists of 16 residues. V lost 1 base and J lost 2; bases outside the gene matches: 5. The germline CDR1 and CDR2 sequences are LNHDA and SQIVND (reference sequence). DNA of the CDR3: TGTGCCAGTAGTATAGGTCGAGCGGGGGGTCAAGAGACCCAGTACTTC. It specifies CASSIGRAGGQETQYF.

V gene TRBV7-3 combines with J gene TRBJ1-1, with TRBD1 matching over 7 bases. The J segment lost 1 base and the V segment lost 0 bases, leaving 2 bases of the junction unmatched. The CDR3 loop spans 15 amino acids. CDR1 is SGHTA, CDR2 FQGTGA, per germline. CDR3 sequence reads: CASSLTNRGNTEAFF. In nucleotides, the CDR3 is TGTGCCAGCAGCTTAACTAACAGGGGGAACACTGAAGCTTTCTTT.

This rearrangement joins TRBV3-1 (or the pseudogene TRBV3-2) to TRBJ1-3, with no clear D. Germline V lookup: CDR1 LGHDT, CDR2 YNNKEL (reference sequence). This CDR3 is 15 amino acids long. Trimming removed 0 bases from V and 4 bases from J, with 10 bases in between. The CDR3 is CASSQEGSKGNTIYF. The CDR3 nucleotides are TGTGCCAGCAGCCAAGAGGGCAGTAAAGGAAACACCATATATTTT.

The genes are TRBV5-6 and TRBJ1-1; D may be TRBD1 (6 bases). V gave up 0 bases and J gave up 1 base, with 10 bases separating them. The CDR3 consists of 15 residues. Germline CDR1 and CDR2: SGHDT and YYEEEE. The CDR3 here is CASSLALQGNTEAFF. The CDR3 DNA reads as TGTGCCAGCAGCTTGGCTCTACAGGGGAACACTGAAGCTTTCTTT.

By its share, this clone is medium-sized (0.01 to 0.1%). V and J are TRBV9 and TRBJ1-2, with unresolved D. CDR1 and CDR2 (germline): SGDLS, YYNGEE. This CDR3 contains 15 residues. V was shortened by 3 bases and J by 3 bases, with 15 bases between the two germline ends. The CDR3 nucleotides are TGTGCCAGCAGCGAAACGTGGCAGGTTCACTATGGCTACACCTTC. Protein product: CASSETWQVHYGYTF.

The V call is TRBV30, the J call TRBJ1-2; the D is unclear. V was shortened by 7 bases and J by 3 bases, with 9 bases between the two germline ends. The V gene's germline CDR1 is GTSNPN and CDR2 SVGIG (reference sequence). The CDR3 has 11 residues. The CDR3 nucleotides read TGTGCCTCCGAGTACGACTATGGCTACACCTTC. Amino acid sequence: CASEYDYGYTF.

The chain links TRBV12-5 to TRBJ2-5, with D possibly matching TRBD2 (5 bases). Looked up from germline, CDR1 is LGHNT and CDR2 is FRNRAP. Trimming took off 1 base at V and 4 bases at J, with 10 bases between the two ends. The CDR3 has 14 amino acids. In DNA form, the CDR3 reads TGTGCTAGTGGTTTGGGGGTCCGGGGAGAGACCCAGTACTTC. This encodes CASGLGVRGETQYF.

The chain combines TRBV19 with TRBJ1-2, with 7 nucleotides matching TRBD1. Looked up from germline, CDR1 is LNHDA and CDR2 is SQIVND (reference sequence). The CDR3 totals 14 residues. The V segment lost 3 bases and the J segment 2 bases; nucleotides outside the gene matches: 3. In DNA, the CDR3 is TGTGCCAGTAGTATCGTCAGGGGGAACTATGGCTACACCTTC. Protein sequence: CASSIVRGNYGYTF.

V gene TRBV4-3 combines with J gene TRBJ2-7; D perhaps matches TRBD1 (6 bases). Trimming removed 0 bases at V and 0 bases at J, with 12 bases between. Germline CDR1 reads LGHNA; CDR2 reads YSLEER. The CDR3 is made up of 16 amino acids. Written as DNA, the CDR3 is TGCGCCAGCAGCCAAGAGGGACACAACCCCTCCTACGAGCAGTACTTC. Protein sequence: CASSQEGHNPSYEQYF.

This sequence joins TRBV4-1 and TRBJ2-1; the D is unclear. Trimming took 1 base from V and 9 from J, leaving 13 bases between them. Germline lookup yields CDR1 MGHRA and CDR2 YSYEKL. CDR3 length: 14 amino acids. The CDR3 here is CASSQVPVVSEQFF. CDR3 in DNA: TGCGCCAGCAGCCAAGTACCTGTCGTCAGTGAGCAGTTCTTC.

V and J are TRBV19 and TRBJ1-4; 7 bases fit TRBD1. V dropped 5 bases and J dropped 7; count of bases not matched to a gene: 16. Germline V CDR1 and CDR2: LNHDA, SQIVND (reference sequence). The CDR3 runs to 17 residues. CDR3 coding DNA: TGTGCCAGTAGTGCCGCGACAGGGTCAGCAGCTGGTGAAAAACTGTTTTTT. Protein product: CASSAATGSAAGEKLFF.

J is TRBJ1-5 and V is TRBV27; TRBD1 aligns across 10 bases. The junction had 0 bases not matched to a gene; V was cut back by 8 bases and J by 5 bases. Germline V gene lookup returns CDR1 MNHEY and CDR2 SMNVEV (reference sequence). This CDR3 contains 12 residues. The CDR3 nucleotides are TGTGCCAGCGGGACAGGGGATCAGCCCCAGCATTTT. It codes for CASGTGDQPQHF.

The chain links TRBV5-6 to TRBJ1-2, with 7 bases fitting TRBD1. This CDR3 is built from 17 residues. Germline CDR1 reads SGHDT; CDR2 reads YYEEEE. The V and J ends lost 1 base and 0 bases, in that order; junction bases with no gene match: 9. The DNA for the CDR3 is TGTGCCAGCAGCTTGACGTCCCGGGACAGCTCTAACTATGGCTACACCTTC. It encodes CASSLTSRDSSNYGYTF.

V and J are TRBV7-9 and TRBJ1-3, with 9 bases matching TRBD1. CDR1 is SEHNR, CDR2 FQNEAQ, per germline (reference sequence). V shed 2 bases and J 0 bases; nucleotides not matched to a gene: 8. The CDR3 has 18 residues. CDR3 residues: CASSLYHGTGHSGNTIYF. The DNA for the CDR3 is TGTGCCAGCAGCTTATATCACGGGACAGGGCACTCTGGAAACACCATATATTTT.

V gene TRBV24-1 combines with J gene TRBJ1-2; TRBD1 matches at 7 bases. With V trimmed by 3 bases and J by 7 bases, 10 bases remained unmatched. CDR3 length equals 15 residues. Germline V gene data show CDR1 as KGHDR and CDR2 as SFDVKD. CDR3: CATSDDLEGAGGYTF. The CDR3, as DNA: TGTGCCACCAGTGATGACTTGGAGGGGGCAGGTGGCTACACCTTC.

The chain joins TRBV7-2 to TRBJ1-5, with TRBD1 identical over 10 bases. V was pared by 4 bases and J by 7 bases, with 13 bases of the junction left unmatched. CDR1 is SGHTA, CDR2 FQGNSA, per germline. This CDR3 is 17 amino acids long. CDR3 protein: CASSSGWPGQGIQPQHF. The CDR3 DNA sequence: TGTGCCAGCAGCTCCGGGTGGCCGGGACAGGGGATCCAGCCCCAGCATTTT.

In this sample, this clone turned up once. The chain joins TRBV3-1 (or the pseudogene TRBV3-2) to TRBJ2-3, with TRBD2 matching over 9 bases. Germline V gene data show CDR1 as LGHDT and CDR2 as YNNKEL (reference sequence). Unmatched junction bases numbered 5, after V lost 4 bases and J lost 3 bases. There are 15 residues in the CDR3. In DNA form, the CDR3 reads TGTGCCAGCAGCCTTAGCGGGGGCCAGACAGATACGCAGTATTTT. As protein: CASSLSGGQTDTQYF.

This sequence joins TRBV5-1 and TRBJ2-1; 9 nucleotides align to TRBD2. The V segment lost 4 bases and the J segment 4 bases; nucleotides outside the gene matches: 3. The CDR3 has 14 amino acids. In germline, CDR1 is SGHRS, CDR2 YFSETQ. CDR3 sequence: CASSLSGGYNEQFF. DNA for the CDR3: TGCGCCAGCAGCCTTAGCGGGGGATACAATGAGCAGTTCTTC.

This chain links TRBV18 with TRBJ1-5, with TRBD1 as a possible D gene (6 bases). Between the trimmed V and J ends, which lost 3 bases and 9 bases, there was a span of 9 bases. The CDR3 runs to 12 residues. Germline CDR1 reads KGHSH; CDR2 reads LQKENI. The CDR3 region has the DNA TGTGCCAGCTCACCTTCGGACAGGCCCCAGCATTTT. Its protein is CASSPSDRPQHF.

The genes are TRBV3-1 (or the pseudogene TRBV3-2) and TRBJ1-4; the match to TRBD1 covers 9 bases. The V gene end was trimmed by 1 base and the J gene end by 5 bases; junction bases not matched to a gene: 5. The CDR3 consists of 16 residues. Per the germline V gene, CDR1 is LGHDT and CDR2 is YNNKEL (reference sequence). The CDR3 is CASSQGFGTGNEKLFF. The CDR3, as DNA: TGTGCCAGCAGCCAAGGGTTTGGGACAGGGAATGAAAAACTGTTTTTT.